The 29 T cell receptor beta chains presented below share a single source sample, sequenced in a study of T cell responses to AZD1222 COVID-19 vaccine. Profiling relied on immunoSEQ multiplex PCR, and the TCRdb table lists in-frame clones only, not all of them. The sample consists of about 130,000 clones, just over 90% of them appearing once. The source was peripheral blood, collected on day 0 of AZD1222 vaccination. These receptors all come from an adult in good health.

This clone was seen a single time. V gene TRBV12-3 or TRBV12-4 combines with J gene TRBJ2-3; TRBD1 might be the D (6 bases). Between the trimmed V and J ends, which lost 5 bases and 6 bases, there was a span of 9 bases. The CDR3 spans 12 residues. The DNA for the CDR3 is TGTGCCAGCAGTCTTGGACAGGATACGCAGTATTTT. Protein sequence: CASSLGQDTQYF.

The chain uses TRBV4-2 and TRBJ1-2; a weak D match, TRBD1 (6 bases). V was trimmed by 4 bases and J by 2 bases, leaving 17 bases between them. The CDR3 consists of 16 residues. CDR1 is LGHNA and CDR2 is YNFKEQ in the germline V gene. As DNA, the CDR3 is TGTGCCAGCAGCCCTGAACGACGGGGGCTCAACTATGGCTACACCTTC. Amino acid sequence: CASSPERRGLNYGYTF.

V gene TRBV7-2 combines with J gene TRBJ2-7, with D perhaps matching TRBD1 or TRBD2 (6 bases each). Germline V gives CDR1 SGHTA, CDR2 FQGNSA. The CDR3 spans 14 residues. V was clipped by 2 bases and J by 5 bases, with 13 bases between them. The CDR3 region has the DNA TGTGCCAGCAGCTTAAACGGGGGCCTCGACGAGCAGTACTTC. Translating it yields CASSLNGGLDEQYF. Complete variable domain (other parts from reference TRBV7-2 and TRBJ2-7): GAGVSQSPSNKVTEKGKDVELRCDPISGHTALYWYRQSLGQGLEFLIYFQGNSAPDKSGLPSDRFSAERTGGSVSTLTIQRTQQEDSAVYLCASSLNGGLDEQYFGPGTRLTVT.

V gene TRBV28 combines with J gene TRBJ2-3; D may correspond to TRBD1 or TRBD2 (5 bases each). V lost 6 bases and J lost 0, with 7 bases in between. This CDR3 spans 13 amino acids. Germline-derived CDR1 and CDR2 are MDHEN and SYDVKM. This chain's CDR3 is CASSRDSTDTQYF. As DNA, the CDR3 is TGTGCCAGCAGCAGGGACAGCACAGATACGCAGTATTTT.

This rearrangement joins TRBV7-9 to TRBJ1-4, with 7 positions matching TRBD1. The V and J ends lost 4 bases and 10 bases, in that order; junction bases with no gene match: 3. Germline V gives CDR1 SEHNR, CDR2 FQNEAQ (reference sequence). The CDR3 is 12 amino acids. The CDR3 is CASSSTGRKLFF. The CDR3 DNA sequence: TGTGCCAGCAGCTCGACAGGGCGAAAACTGTTTTTT.

The chain's CDR3 is CASSPIGREETQYF. The CDR3 DNA reads as TGTGCCAGCAGCCCGATCGGGAGGGAAGAGACCCAGTACTTC. The rearrangement joins TRBV7-8 to TRBJ2-5; 8 bases align to TRBD2. The germline gives CDR1 SGHVS, CDR2 FQNEAQ. This CDR3 has 14 residues. Germline trimming cut 5 bases from V and 3 bases from J; bases unmatched to any gene: 5.

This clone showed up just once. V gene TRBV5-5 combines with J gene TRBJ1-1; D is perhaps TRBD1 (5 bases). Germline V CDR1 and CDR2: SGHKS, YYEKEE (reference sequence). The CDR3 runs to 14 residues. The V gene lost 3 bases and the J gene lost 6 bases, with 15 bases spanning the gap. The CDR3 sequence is CASSWARIGAEAFF. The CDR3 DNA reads TGTGCCAGCAGCTGGGCCAGGATAGGGGCTGAAGCTTTCTTT. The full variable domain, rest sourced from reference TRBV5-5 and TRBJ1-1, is DAGVTQSPTHLIKTRGQQVTLRCSPISGHKSVSWYQQVLGQGPQFIFQYYEKEERGRGNFPDRFSARQFPNYSSELNVNALLLGDSALYLCASSWARIGAEAFFGQGTRLTVV.

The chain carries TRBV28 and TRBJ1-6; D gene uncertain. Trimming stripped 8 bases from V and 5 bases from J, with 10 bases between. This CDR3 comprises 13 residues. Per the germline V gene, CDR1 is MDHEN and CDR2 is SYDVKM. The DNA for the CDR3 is TGTGCCAGCGGTGGGCAGAATAATTCACCCCTCCACTTT. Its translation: CASGGQNNSPLHF.

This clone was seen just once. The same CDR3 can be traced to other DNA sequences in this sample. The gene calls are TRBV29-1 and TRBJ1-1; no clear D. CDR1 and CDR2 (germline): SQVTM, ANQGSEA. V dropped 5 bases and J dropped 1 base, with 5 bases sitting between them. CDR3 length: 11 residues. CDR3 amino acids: CSVRRNTEAFF. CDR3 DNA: TGCAGCGTTCGCAGGAACACTGAAGCTTTCTTT.

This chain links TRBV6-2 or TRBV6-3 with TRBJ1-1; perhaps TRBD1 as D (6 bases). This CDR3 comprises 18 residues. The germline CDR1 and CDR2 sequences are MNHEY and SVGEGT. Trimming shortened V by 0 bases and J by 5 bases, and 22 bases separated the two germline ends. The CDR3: CASSYSRGLRGAQTEAFF. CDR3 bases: TGTGCCAGCAGTTACTCGAGGGGCTTAAGGGGGGCGCAGACTGAAGCTTTCTTT.

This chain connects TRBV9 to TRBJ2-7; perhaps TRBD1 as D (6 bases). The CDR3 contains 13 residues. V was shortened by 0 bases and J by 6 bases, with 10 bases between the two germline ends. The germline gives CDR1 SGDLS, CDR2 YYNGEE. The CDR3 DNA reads TGTGCCAGCAGCGTAGGGGCAGGGGTCGAGCAGTACTTC. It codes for CASSVGAGVEQYF.

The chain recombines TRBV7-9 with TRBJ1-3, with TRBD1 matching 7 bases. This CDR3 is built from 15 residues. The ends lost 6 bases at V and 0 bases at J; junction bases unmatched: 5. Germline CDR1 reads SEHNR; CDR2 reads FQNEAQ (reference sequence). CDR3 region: CASRRGQVSGNTIYF. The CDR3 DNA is TGTGCCAGCAGACGCGGACAGGTCTCTGGAAACACCATATATTTT.

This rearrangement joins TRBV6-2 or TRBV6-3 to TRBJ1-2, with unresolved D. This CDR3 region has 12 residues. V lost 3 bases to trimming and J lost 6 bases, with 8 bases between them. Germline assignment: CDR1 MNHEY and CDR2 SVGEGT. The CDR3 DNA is TGTGCCAGCAGTTATGCCCGTGATGGCTACACCTTC. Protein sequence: CASSYARDGYTF.

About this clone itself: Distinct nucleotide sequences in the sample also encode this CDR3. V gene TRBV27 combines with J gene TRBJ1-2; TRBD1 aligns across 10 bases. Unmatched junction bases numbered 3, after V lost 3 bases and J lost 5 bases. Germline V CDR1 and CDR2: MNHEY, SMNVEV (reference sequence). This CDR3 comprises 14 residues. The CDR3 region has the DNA TGTGCCAGCAGTTTGTCGGGACAGGGGTATGGCTACACCTTC. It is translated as CASSLSGQGYGYTF.

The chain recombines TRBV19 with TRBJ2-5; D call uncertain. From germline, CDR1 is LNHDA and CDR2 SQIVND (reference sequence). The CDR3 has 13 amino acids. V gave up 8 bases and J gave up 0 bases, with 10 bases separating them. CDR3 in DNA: TGTGCCAGTTCTTCACTGTACCAAGAGACCCAGTACTTC. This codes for CASSSLYQETQYF.

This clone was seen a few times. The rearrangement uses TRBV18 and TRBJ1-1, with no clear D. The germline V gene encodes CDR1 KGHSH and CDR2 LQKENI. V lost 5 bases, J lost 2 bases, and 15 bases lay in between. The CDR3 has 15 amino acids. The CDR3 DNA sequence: TGTGCCAGCTCATCGTCCGGCTCACTAAACACTGAAGCTTTCTTT. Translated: CASSSSGSLNTEAFF.

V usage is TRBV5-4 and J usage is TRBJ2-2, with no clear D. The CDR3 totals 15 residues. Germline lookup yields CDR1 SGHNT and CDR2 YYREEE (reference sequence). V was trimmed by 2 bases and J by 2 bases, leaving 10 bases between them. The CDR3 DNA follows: TGTGCCAGCAGCTTAGGCAGGAGCAACACCGGGGAGCTGTTTTTT. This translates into CASSLGRSNTGELFF.

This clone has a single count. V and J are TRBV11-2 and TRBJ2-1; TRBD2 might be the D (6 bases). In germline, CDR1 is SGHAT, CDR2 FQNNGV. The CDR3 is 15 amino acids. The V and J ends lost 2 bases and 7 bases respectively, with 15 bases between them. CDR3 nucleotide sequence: TGTGCCAGCAGCTTATGGGGGTCGGGAGCAAATGAGCAGTTCTTC. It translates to CASSLWGSGANEQFF.

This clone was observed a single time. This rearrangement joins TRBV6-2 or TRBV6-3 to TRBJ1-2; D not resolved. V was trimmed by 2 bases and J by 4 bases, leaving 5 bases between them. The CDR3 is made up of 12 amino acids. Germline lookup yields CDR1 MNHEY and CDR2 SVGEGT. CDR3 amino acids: CASSYAGYGYTF. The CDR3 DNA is TGTGCCAGCAGTTACGCCGGCTATGGCTACACCTTC.

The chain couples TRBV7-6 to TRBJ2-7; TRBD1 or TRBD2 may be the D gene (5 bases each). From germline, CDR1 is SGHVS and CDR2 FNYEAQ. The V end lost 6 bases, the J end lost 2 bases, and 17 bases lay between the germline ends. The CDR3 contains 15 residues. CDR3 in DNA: TGTGCCAGCAGTCGGGACCTGGGGAGTGCCTACGAGCAGTACTTC. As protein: CASSRDLGSAYEQYF.

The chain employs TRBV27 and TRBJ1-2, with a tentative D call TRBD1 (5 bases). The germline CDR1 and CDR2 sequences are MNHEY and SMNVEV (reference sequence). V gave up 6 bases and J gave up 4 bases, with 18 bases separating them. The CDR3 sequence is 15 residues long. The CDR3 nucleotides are TGTGCCAGCAGGGGGGATTGGCAGAGTTTCTATGGCTACACCTTC. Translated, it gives CASRGDWQSFYGYTF.

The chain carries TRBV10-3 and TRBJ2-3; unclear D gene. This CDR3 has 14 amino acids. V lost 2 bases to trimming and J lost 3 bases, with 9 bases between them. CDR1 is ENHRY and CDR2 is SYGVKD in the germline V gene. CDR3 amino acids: CAISENAPTDTQYF. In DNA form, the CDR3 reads TGTGCCATCAGTGAGAATGCCCCTACAGATACGCAGTATTTT.

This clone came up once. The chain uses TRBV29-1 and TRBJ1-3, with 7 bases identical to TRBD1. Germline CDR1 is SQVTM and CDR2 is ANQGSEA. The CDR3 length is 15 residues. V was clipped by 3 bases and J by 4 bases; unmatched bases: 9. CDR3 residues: CSVDTGVVDGNTIYF. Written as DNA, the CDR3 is TGCAGCGTTGACACAGGGGTCGTGGACGGAAACACCATATATTTT. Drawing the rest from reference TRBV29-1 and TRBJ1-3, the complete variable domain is SAVISQKPSRDICQRGTSLTIQCQVDSQVTMMFWYRQQPGQSLTLIATANQGSEATYESGFVIDKFPISRPNLTFSTLTVSNMSPEDSSIYLCSVDTGVVDGNTIYFGEGSWLTVV.

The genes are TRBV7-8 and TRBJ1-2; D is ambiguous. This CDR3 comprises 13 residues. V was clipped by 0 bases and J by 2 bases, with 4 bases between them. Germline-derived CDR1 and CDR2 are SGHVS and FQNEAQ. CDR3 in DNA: TGTGCCAGCAGCTTAGCACAGAACTATGGCTACACCTTC. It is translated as CASSLAQNYGYTF.

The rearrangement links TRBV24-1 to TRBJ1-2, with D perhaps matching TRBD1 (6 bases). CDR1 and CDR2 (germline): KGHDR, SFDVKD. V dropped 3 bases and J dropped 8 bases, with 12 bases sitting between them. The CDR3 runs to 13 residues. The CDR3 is CATSDQDSNGYTF. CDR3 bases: TGTGCCACCAGTGATCAGGACAGTAACGGCTACACCTTC.

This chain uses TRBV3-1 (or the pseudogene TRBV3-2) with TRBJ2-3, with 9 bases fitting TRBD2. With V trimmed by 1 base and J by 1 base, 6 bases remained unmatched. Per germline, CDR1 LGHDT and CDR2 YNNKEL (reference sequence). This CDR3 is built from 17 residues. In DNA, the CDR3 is TGTGCCAGCAGCCAAGCGACTAGCGGTTGGGGCACAGATACGCAGTATTTT. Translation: CASSQATSGWGTDTQYF.

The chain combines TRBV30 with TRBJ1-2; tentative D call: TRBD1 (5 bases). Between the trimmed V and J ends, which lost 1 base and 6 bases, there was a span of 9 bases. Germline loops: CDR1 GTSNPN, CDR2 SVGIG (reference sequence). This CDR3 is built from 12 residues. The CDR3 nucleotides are TGTGCCTGGAGTGCGGGGGGGGATGGCTACACCTTC. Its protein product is CAWSAGGDGYTF.

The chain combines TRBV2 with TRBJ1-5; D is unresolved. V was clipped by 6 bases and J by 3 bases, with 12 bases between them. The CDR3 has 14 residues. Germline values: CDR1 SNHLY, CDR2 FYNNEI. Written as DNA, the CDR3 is TGTGCCAGCAGCGCCCAGGATATCAATCAGCCCCAGCATTTT. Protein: CASSAQDINQPQHF.

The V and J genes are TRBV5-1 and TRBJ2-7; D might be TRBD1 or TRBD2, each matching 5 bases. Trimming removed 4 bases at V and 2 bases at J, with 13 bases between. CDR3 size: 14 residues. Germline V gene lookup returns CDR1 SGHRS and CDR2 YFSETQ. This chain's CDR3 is CASSPRDQAYEQYF. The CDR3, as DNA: TGCGCCAGCAGCCCACGGGACCAAGCCTACGAGCAGTACTTC.